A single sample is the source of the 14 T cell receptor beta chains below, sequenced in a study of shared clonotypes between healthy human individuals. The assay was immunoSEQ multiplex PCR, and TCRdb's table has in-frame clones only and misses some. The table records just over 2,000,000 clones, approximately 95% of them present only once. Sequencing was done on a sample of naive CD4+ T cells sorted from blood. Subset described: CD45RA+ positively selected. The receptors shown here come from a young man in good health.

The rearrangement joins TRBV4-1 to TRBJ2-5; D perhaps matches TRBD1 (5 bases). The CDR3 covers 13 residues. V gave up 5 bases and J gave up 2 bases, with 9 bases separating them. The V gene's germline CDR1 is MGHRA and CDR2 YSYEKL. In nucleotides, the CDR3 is TGCGCCAGCAGCAAGTACAGGCAAGAGACCCAGTACTTC. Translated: CASSKYRQETQYF.

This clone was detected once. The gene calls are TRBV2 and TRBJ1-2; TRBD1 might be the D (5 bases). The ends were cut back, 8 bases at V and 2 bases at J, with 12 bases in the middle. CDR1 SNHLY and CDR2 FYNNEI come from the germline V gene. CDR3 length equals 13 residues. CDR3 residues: CASVARDNYGYTF. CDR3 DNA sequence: TGTGCCAGCGTCGCCCGGGACAACTATGGCTACACCTTC.

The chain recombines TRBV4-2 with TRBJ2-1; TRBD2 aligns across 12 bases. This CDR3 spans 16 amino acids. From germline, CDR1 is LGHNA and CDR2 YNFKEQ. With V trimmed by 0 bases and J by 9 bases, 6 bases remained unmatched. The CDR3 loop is CASSQDLPSGGAEQFF. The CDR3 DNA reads TGTGCCAGCAGCCAAGATCTTCCTAGCGGGGGGGCTGAGCAGTTCTTC.

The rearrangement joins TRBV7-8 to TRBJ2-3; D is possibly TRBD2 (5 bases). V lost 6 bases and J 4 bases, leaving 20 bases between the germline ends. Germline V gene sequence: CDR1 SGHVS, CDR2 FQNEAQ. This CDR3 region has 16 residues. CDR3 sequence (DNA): TGTGCCAGCAGAAAACGGGGAATCGAAAGGGCAGATACGCAGTATTTT. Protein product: CASRKRGIERADTQYF.

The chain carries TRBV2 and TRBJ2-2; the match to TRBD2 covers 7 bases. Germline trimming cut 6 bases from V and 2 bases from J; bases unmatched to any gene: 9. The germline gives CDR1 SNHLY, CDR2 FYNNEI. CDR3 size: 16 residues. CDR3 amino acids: CASSAREGPNTGELFF. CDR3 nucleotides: TGTGCCAGCAGCGCGAGGGAGGGCCCCAACACCGGGGAGCTGTTTTTT. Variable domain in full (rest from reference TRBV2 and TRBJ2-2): EPEVTQTPSHQVTQMGQEVILRCVPISNHLYFYWYRQILGQKVEFLVSFYNNEISEKSEIFDDQFSVERPDGSNFTLKIRSTKLEDSAMYFCASSAREGPNTGELFFGEGSRLTVL.

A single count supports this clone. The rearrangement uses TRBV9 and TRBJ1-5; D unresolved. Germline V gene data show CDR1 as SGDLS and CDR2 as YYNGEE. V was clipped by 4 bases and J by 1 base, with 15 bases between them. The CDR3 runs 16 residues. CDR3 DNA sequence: TGTGCCAGCAGCCCCACGGAAGGAGGGAGCAATCAGCCCCAGCATTTT. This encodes CASSPTEGGSNQPQHF.

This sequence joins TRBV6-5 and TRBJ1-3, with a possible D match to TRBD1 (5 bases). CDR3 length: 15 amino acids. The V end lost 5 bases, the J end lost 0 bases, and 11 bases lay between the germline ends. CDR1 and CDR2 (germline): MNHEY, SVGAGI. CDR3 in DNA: TGTGCCAGCAGTCCGGGACGTTTCTCTGGAAACACCATATATTTT. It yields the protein CASSPGRFSGNTIYF.

The CDR3 DNA is TGTGCCACCAGGGTTAGTGGGGCCAACGTCCTGACTTTC. Amino acid sequence: CATRVSGANVLTF. J is TRBJ2-6 and V is TRBV15; D is uncertain. This CDR3 has 13 residues. Between the trimmed V and J ends, which lost 6 bases and 3 bases, there was a span of 6 bases. Germline V gives CDR1 LNHNV, CDR2 YYDKDF (reference sequence).

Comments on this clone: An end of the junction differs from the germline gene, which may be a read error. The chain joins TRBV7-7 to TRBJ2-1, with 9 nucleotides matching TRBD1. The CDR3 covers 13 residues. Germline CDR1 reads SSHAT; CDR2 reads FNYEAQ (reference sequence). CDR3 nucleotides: TGTGCTAGCAGCTTAGGGACAGGGTGGGAGCAGTTCTTC. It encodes CASSLGTGWEQFF.

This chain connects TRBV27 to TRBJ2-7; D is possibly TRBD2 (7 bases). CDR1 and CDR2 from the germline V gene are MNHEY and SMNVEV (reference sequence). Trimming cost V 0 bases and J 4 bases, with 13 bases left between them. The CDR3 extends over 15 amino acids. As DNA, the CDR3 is TGTGCCAGCAGTTTATCGTTGGGGGGGCGGTACGAGCAGTACTTC. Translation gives CASSLSLGGRYEQYF.

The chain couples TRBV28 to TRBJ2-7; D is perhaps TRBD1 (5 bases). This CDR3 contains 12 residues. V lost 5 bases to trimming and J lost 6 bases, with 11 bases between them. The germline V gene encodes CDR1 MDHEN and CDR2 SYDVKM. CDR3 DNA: TGTGCCAGCAGTCGACAGAAATTCGAGCAGTACTTC. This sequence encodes CASSRQKFEQYF.

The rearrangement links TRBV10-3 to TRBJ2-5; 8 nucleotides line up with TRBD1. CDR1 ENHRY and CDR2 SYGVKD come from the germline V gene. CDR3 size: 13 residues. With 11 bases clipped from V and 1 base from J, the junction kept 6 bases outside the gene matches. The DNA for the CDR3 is TGTGCCGCCCGACAGGGGTCCCAAGAGACCCAGTACTTC. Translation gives CAARQGSQETQYF.

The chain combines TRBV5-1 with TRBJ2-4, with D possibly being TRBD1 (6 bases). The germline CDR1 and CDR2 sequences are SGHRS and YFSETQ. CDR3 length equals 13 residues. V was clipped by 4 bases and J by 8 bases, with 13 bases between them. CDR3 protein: CASSLGKGDIQYF. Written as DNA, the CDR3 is TGCGCCAGCAGCCTGGGGAAGGGGGACATTCAGTACTTC.

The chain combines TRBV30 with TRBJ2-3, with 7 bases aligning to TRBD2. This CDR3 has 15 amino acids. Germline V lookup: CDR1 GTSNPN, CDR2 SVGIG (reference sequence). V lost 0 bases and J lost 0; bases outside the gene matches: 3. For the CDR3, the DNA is TGTGCCTGGAGTGTATCTAGCGGTAGCACAGATACGCAGTATTTT. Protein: CAWSVSSGSTDTQYF.